Listed below are T cell receptor beta chains from one sample, sequenced in a study of cytomegalovirus exposure and HLA in healthy donors. Data came from immunoSEQ multiplex PCR; TCRdb stores just in-frame clones and leaves some out. The data hold 150,000 to 200,000 clones, with approximately 77% observed a single time. The sequenced material came from PBMCs. The receptors originated from a man aged 35 to 55 in good health and CMV-seropositive. Both conserved end residues are part of each CDR3. A D gene is named only where the DNA matches it firmly. Rows give clone size only sometimes, using once, few, many, or a class for an expanded clone.

V: TRBV5-4; size: few; J: TRBJ1-1; D: .; CDR3: CASSLGQGLTEAFF; DNA: TGTGCCAGCAGCTTGGGGCAGGGCTTGACTGAAGCTTTCTTT
V: TRBV4-1; size: .; J: TRBJ2-7; D: TRBD2; CDR3: CASSQDSSGGDEQYF; DNA: TGCGCCAGCAGCCAAGATAGTAGTGGGGGGGACGAGCAGTACTTC
V: TRBV6-5; size: few; J: TRBJ2-7; D: TRBD2; CDR3: CASSLTSGGPYEQYF; DNA: TGTGCCAGCAGCTTGACTAGCGGGGGGCCCTACGAGCAGTACTTC
V: TRBV2; size: .; J: TRBJ1-3; D: TRBD1; CDR3: CASRRPTGNSGNTIYF; DNA: TGTGCCAGCAGACGTCCGACAGGGAACTCTGGAAACACCATATATTTT
V: TRBV7-2; size: once; J: TRBJ1-2; D: .; CDR3: CASSPPVGGRAGYTF; DNA: TGTGCCAGCAGCCCCCCCGTCGGGGGAAGGGCGGGCTACACCTTC
V: TRBV9; size: few; J: TRBJ2-3; D: TRBD1; CDR3: CASSVGTGGRTDTQYF; DNA: TGTGCCAGCAGCGTAGGGACAGGGGGCAGAACAGATACGCAGTATTTT
V: TRBV30; size: .; J: TRBJ2-3; D: .; CDR3: CAWAPPTLYQDTQYF; DNA: TGTGCCTGGGCCCCCCCGACACTCTACCAGGATACGCAGTATTTT
V: TRBV7-6; size: few; J: TRBJ1-2; D: TRBD1; CDR3: CASSLQGQGYGYTF; DNA: TGTGCCAGCAGCCTCCAGGGACAGGGCTATGGCTACACCTTC
V: TRBV18; size: .; J: TRBJ2-3; D: .; CDR3: CASSDVAGTDTQYF; DNA: TGTGCCAGCTCGGATGTAGCGGGCACAGATACGCAGTATTTT
V: TRBV7-9; size: few; J: TRBJ2-7; D: .; CDR3: CASSLVGRPYEQYF; DNA: TGTGCCAGCAGCTTAGTGGGCAGACCCTACGAGCAGTACTTC
V: TRBV9; size: few; J: TRBJ2-7; D: .; CDR3: CASSVGDSSYEQYF; DNA: TGTGCCAGCAGCGTAGGGGACTCTTCCTACGAGCAGTACTTC
V: TRBV27; size: .; J: TRBJ1-5; D: .; CDR3: CASSPVGAGNQPQHF; DNA: TGTGCCAGCAGCCCGGTGGGGGCGGGTAATCAGCCCCAGCATTTT
V: TRBV6-5; size: .; J: TRBJ1-6; D: .; CDR3: CASSWGRRDNSPLHF; DNA: TGTGCCAGCAGCTGGGGCCGACGGGATAATTCACCCCTCCACTTT
V: TRBV14; size: .; J: TRBJ1-2; D: .; CDR3: CASSQGIGRPSGYTF; DNA: TGTGCCAGCAGCCAAGGAATAGGGAGGCCCTCTGGCTACACCTTC
V: TRBV7-9; size: .; J: TRBJ1-1; D: TRBD1; CDR3: CASSLAGGNTEAFF; DNA: TGTGCCAGCAGCTTGGCAGGGGGGAACACTGAAGCTTTCTTT
V: TRBV18; size: .; J: TRBJ1-2; D: .; CDR3: CASTTGLMDGYTF; DNA: TGTGCCAGCACCACAGGGTTAATGGATGGCTACACCTTC
V: TRBV7-2; size: .; J: TRBJ1-5; D: TRBD1; CDR3: CASSLGDRGLNQPQHF; DNA: TGTGCCAGCAGCTTAGGGGACAGGGGATTAAATCAGCCCCAGCATTTT
V: TRBV19; size: few; J: TRBJ2-3; D: TRBD2; CDR3: CASSLRLAGEGDTQYF; DNA: TGTGCCAGTAGTCTCAGACTAGCGGGAGAAGGAGATACGCAGTATTTT
V: TRBV6-5; size: .; J: TRBJ2-7; D: .; CDR3: CASRTGQNYEQYF; DNA: TGTGCCAGCAGGACAGGACAGAACTACGAGCAGTACTTC
V: TRBV21-1; size: .; J: TRBJ1-5; D: .; CDR3: CASRGREILFGNQPQHF; DNA: TGTGCCAGCAGAGGCAGGGAAATATTATTCGGCAATCAGCCCCAGCATTTT
V: TRBV6-1; size: .; J: TRBJ2-7; D: .; CDR3: CASSEAGASYEQYF; DNA: TGTGCCAGCAGTGAAGCGGGAGCCTCCTACGAGCAGTACTTC
V: TRBV9; size: once; J: TRBJ2-5; D: TRBD2; CDR3: CASSVDSGRGETQYF; DNA: TGTGCCAGCAGCGTAGATAGCGGGCGGGGAGAGACCCAGTACTTC
V: TRBV25-1; size: .; J: TRBJ2-3; D: TRBD2; CDR3: CASSDSPGRGRGTQYF; DNA: TGTGCCAGCAGTGATTCACCCGGGAGGGGGAGGGGTACGCAGTATTTT
V: TRBV28; size: .; J: TRBJ2-1; D: .; CDR3: CASSSTRGYHYNEQFF; DNA: TGTGCCAGCAGTTCAACTCGAGGGTACCACTACAATGAGCAGTTCTTC
V: TRBV25-1; size: .; J: TRBJ1-3; D: TRBD1; CDR3: CASSEDRFHPGNTIYF; DNA: TGTGCCAGCAGTGAGGACAGGTTCCATCCAGGAAACACCATATATTTT
V: TRBV5-1; size: once; J: TRBJ2-3; D: .; CDR3: CASSMGDTTDTQYF; DNA: TGCGCCAGCTCCATGGGGGACACCACAGATACGCAGTATTTT
V: TRBV27; size: .; J: TRBJ2-3; D: .; CDR3: CASSLGATDTQYF; DNA: TGTGCCAGCAGTCTAGGGGCCACAGATACGCAGTATTTT